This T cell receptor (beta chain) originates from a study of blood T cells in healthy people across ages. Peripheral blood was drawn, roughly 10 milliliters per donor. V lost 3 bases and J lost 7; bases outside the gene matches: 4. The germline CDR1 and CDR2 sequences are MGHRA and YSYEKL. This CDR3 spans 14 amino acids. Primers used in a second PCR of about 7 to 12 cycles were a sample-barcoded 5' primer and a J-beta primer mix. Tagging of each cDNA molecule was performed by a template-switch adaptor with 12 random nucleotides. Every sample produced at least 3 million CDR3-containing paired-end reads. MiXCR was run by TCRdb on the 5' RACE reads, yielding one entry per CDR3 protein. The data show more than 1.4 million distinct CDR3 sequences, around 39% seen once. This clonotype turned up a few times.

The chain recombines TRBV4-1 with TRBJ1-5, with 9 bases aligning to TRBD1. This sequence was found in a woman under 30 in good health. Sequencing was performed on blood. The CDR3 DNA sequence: TGCGCCAGCAGCCAGGGGACAGGGTCACAGCCCCAGCATTTT. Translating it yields CASSQGTGSQPQHF.